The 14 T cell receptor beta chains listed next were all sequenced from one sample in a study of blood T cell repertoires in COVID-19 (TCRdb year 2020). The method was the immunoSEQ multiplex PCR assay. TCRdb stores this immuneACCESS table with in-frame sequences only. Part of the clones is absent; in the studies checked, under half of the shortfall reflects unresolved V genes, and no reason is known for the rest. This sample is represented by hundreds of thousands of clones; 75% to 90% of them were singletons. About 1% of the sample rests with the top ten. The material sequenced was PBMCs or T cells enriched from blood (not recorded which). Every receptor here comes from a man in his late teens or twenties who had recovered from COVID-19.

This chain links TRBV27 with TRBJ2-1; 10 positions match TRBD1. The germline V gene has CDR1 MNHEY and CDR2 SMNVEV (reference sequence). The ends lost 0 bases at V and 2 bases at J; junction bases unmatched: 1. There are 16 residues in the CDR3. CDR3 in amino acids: CASSLSGTGAYNEQFF. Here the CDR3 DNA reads TGTGCCAGCAGTTTATCCGGGACAGGGGCCTACAATGAGCAGTTCTTC.

The CDR3 here is CASSGRDTEAFF. For the CDR3, the DNA is TGTGCCAGCTCAGGGAGAGACACTGAAGCTTTCTTT. The V call is TRBV18, the J call TRBJ1-1; D gene unclear. CDR3 length: 12 amino acids. Germline loops: CDR1 KGHSH, CDR2 LQKENI. V was pared by 5 bases and J by 3 bases, with 7 bases between.

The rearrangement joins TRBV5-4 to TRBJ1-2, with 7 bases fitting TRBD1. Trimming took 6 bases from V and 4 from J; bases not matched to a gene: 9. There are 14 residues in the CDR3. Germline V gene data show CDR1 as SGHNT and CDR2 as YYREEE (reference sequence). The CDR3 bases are TGTGCCAGCAAAGACAGGGCCGGACGCTATGGCTACACCTTC. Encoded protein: CASKDRAGRYGYTF.

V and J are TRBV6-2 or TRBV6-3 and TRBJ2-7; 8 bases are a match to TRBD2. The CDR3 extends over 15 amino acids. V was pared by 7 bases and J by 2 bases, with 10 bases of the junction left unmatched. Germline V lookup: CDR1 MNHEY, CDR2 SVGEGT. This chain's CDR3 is CASTPREGSAYEQYF. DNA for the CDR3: TGTGCCAGCACCCCCCGGGAGGGTTCGGCCTACGAGCAGTACTTC.

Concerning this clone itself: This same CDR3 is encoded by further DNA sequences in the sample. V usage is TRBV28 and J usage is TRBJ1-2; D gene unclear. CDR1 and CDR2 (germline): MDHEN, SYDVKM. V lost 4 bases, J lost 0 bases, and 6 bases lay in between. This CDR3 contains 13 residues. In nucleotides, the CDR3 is TGTGCCAGCAGTTCCACAGCTAACTATGGCTACACCTTC. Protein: CASSSTANYGYTF.

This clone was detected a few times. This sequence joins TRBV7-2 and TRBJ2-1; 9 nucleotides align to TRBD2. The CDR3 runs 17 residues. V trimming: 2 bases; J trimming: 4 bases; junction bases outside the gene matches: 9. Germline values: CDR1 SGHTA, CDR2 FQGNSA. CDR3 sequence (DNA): TGTGCCAGCAGCTTAAGGCCCCGGCTAGCGGGGTACAATGAGCAGTTCTTC. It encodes CASSLRPRLAGYNEQFF.

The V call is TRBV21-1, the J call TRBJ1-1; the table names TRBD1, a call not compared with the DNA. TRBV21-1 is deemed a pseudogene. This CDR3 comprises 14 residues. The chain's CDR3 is CASSRQVCMTEAFF. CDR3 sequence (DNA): TGTGCCAGCAGCAGACAGGTTTGTATGACTGAAGCTTTCTTT.

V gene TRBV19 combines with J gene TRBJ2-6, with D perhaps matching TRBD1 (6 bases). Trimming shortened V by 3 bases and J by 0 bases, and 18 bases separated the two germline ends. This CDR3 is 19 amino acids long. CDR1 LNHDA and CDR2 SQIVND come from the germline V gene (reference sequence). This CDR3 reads CASSMPPGTSRSGANVLTF. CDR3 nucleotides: TGTGCCAGTAGTATGCCCCCCGGGACAAGTCGCTCTGGGGCCAACGTCCTGACTTTC. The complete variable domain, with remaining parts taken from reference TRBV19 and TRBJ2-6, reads DGGITQSPKYLFRKEGQNVTLSCEQNLNHDAMYWYRQDPGQGLRLIYYSQIVNDFQKGDIAEGYSVSREKKESFPLTVTSAQKNPTAFYLCASSMPPGTSRSGANVLTFGAGSRLTVL.

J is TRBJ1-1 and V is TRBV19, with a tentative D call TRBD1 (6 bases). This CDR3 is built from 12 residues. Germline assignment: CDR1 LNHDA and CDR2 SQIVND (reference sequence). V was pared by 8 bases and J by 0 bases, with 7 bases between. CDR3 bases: TGTGCCAGTCAGGGGATGAACACTGAAGCTTTCTTT. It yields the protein CASQGMNTEAFF.

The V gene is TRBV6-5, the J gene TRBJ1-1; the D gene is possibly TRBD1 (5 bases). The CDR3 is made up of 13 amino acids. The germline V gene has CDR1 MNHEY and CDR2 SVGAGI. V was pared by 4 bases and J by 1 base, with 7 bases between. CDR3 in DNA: TGTGCCAGCAGTTGGGGCCCGAACACTGAAGCTTTCTTT. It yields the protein CASSWGPNTEAFF.

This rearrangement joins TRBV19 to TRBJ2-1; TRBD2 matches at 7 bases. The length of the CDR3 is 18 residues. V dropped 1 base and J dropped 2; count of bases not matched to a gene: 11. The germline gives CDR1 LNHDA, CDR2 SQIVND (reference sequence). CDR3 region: CASSIGWRGKATYNEQFF. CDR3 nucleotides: TGTGCCAGTAGTATAGGGTGGCGGGGGAAGGCGACCTACAATGAGCAGTTCTTC.

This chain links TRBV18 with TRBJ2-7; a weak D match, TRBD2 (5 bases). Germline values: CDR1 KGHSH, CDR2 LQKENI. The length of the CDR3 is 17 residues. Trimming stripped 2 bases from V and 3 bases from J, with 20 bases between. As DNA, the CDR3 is TGTGCCAGCTCACCAACTTATACTACTAGAGCGAACTACGAGCAGTACTTC. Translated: CASSPTYTTRANYEQYF.

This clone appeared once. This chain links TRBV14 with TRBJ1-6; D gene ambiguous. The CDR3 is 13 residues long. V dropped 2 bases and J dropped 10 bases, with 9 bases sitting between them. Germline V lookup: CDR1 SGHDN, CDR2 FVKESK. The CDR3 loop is CASSQTTGSPLHF. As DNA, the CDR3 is TGTGCCAGCAGCCAAACGACGGGGTCACCCCTCCACTTT.

The CDR3 loop reads CASSAGDPTTEAFF. The CDR3 DNA reads as TGTGCCAGCAGCGCAGGGGACCCGACCACTGAAGCTTTCTTT. The chain couples TRBV9 to TRBJ1-1; D is possibly TRBD1 (6 bases). The CDR3 runs to 14 residues. The V and J ends lost 3 bases and 4 bases respectively, with 13 bases between them. Germline CDR1 SGDLS, CDR2 YYNGEE.